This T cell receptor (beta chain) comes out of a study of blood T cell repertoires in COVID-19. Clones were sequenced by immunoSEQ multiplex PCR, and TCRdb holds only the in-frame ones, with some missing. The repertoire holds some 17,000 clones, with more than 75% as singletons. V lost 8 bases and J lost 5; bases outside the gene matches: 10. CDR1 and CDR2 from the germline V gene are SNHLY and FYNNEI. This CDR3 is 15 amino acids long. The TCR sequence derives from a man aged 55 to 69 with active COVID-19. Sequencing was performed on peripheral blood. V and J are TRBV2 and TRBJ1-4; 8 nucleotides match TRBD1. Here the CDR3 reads CASQRGTGKNEKLFF. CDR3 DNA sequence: TGTGCCAGCCAGAGAGGGACAGGAAAAAATGAAAAACTGTTTTTT. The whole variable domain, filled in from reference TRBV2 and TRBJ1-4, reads EPEVTQTPSHQVTQMGQEVILRCVPISNHLYFYWYRQILGQKVEFLVSFYNNEISEKSEIFDDQFSVERPDGSNFTLKIRSTKLEDSAMYFCASQRGTGKNEKLFFGSGTQLSVL.